The T cell receptor beta chain described here comes from a study of CD8 T cells in ankylosing spondylitis. The ends were cut back, 6 bases at V and 3 bases at J, with 9 bases in the middle. The CDR3 runs 13 residues. In germline, CDR1 is MNHNS, CDR2 SASEGT. TCRdb called the 5' RACE reads again in MiXCR, with one record for every CDR3 protein. The sample has around 300,000 distinct CDR3 sequences, around 20% seen once. The sequenced sample consisted of blood, either unsorted or a sorted T cell fraction (not recorded which). The chain uses TRBV6-1 and TRBJ1-5, with D possibly matching TRBD1 (5 bases). This clonotype was obtained from a female donor with ankylosing spondylitis or in good health (not recorded which). In DNA form, the CDR3 reads TGTGCCAGCAGCAGGGATGACAATCAGCCCCAGCATTTT. Translation: CASSRDDNQPQHF.